What follows are 29 T cell receptor beta chains derived from one specimen sequenced in a study of neoadjuvant anti-PD-1 for oral cavity cancer. This table comes from immunoSEQ multiplex PCR, and its TCRdb copy is limited to in-frame clones, with some not included. The sample shows 40,000 to 50,000 clones, 65% to 85% of them seen only once. Documented time point: after neoadjuvant nivolumab, at surgical resection. Here the sequenced sample was PBMCs, taken after nivolumab (anti-PD-1) treatment. The receptors stem from a person aged 35 to 85 with oral cavity squamous cell carcinoma.

V usage is TRBV5-1 and J usage is TRBJ2-1; 13 nucleotides align to TRBD2. The germline gives CDR1 SGHRS, CDR2 YFSETQ. This CDR3 is 16 amino acids long. J gave up 5 bases and V 4 bases, and 6 bases lay outside the gene matches. CDR3 loop: CASSPPTSGGNNEQFF. The CDR3 region has the DNA TGCGCCAGCAGCCCCCCGACTAGCGGGGGGAACAATGAGCAGTTCTTC.

The rearrangement uses TRBV27 and TRBJ2-1, with 7 bases that match TRBD1. The CDR3 covers 15 residues. V shed 7 bases, J shed 3 bases, and the junction held 9 bases outside the gene matches. Germline assignment: CDR1 MNHEY and CDR2 SMNVEV (reference sequence). As DNA, the CDR3 is TGTGCCAGCACCAACCGGGACAGCTTCTACAATGAGCAGTTCTTC. Amino acid sequence: CASTNRDSFYNEQFF.

V usage is TRBV7-8 and J usage is TRBJ1-2, with 7 bases aligning to TRBD1. V gave up 2 bases and J gave up 3 bases; unmatched junction bases: 6. This CDR3 contains 15 residues. Per the germline V gene, CDR1 is SGHVS and CDR2 is FQNEAQ. This chain's CDR3 is CASSLRGGIDYGYTF. CDR3 in DNA: TGTGCCAGCAGCTTACGAGGGGGCATTGACTATGGCTACACCTTC.

This clone was observed a few times. This chain connects TRBV21-1 to TRBJ2-7; the table's D call, TRBD1, has no DNA check behind it. TRBV21-1 is a recognized pseudogene. The CDR3 consists of 16 residues. In DNA, the CDR3 is TGTGCCAGCAGCAAAAAGGCCCCAGGGGAATCCTACGAGCAGTACTTC. This translates into CASSKKAPGESYEQYF.

This clone was counted between two and nine times. The chain uses TRBV29-1 and TRBJ1-1; 9 bases fit TRBD1. The CDR3 loop spans 12 amino acids. With V trimmed by 4 bases and J by 5 bases, 2 bases remained unmatched. Germline CDR1 and CDR2: SQVTM and ANQGSEA. Here the CDR3 reads CSVGTGETEAFF. The CDR3 nucleotides are TGCAGCGTTGGGACAGGGGAAACTGAAGCTTTCTTT.

This chain joins TRBV5-8 and TRBJ2-7; D gene ambiguous. The CDR3 runs 13 residues. V gave up 5 bases and J gave up 0 bases, with 9 bases separating them. The germline CDR1 and CDR2 sequences are SGHTS and YDEGEE. The CDR3 coding sequence is TGTGCCAGCAGAGACGGGTTCTCCTACGAGCAGTACTTC. Translating gives CASRDGFSYEQYF. Complete variable domain (other parts from reference TRBV5-8 and TRBJ2-7): EAGVTQSPTHLIKTRGQQATLRCSPISGHTSVYWYQQALGLGLQFLLWYDEGEERNRGNFPPRFSGRQFPNYSSELNVNALELEDSALYLCASRDGFSYEQYFGPGTRLTVT.

The CDR3 region is CASSFGQGKGYEQYF. The CDR3 nucleotides are TGTGCCAGCAGCTTCGGGCAGGGGAAGGGTTACGAGCAGTACTTC. The chain recombines TRBV11-3 with TRBJ2-7; maybe TRBD1 (6 bases). This CDR3 region has 15 residues. Trimming cost V 3 bases and J 4 bases, with 16 bases left between them. The V gene's germline CDR1 is SGHNT and CDR2 YENEEA.

This clone appeared a few times. The chain links TRBV10-2 to TRBJ1-6; D uncertain. CDR1 is WSHSY, CDR2 SAAADI, per germline. The CDR3 is 16 amino acids. The V gene lost 4 bases and the J gene lost 1 base, with 11 bases spanning the gap. The CDR3 spells CASSGLLGSYNSPLHF. As DNA, the CDR3 is TGCGCCAGCAGTGGCCTCTTAGGGTCCTATAATTCACCCCTCCACTTT.

The J gene is TRBJ1-4, the V gene TRBV7-6; 10 bases fit TRBD1. From germline, CDR1 is SGHVS and CDR2 FNYEAQ. With 5 bases clipped from V and 0 bases from J, the junction kept 9 bases outside the gene matches. The CDR3 covers 18 residues. Here the CDR3 reads CASSRQGARVSTNEKLFF. The DNA for the CDR3 is TGTGCCAGCAGCAGACAGGGGGCGAGGGTTTCAACTAATGAAAAACTGTTTTTT.

The chain employs TRBV6-6 and TRBJ1-5; a possible D gene is TRBD1 (6 bases). V was clipped by 6 bases and J by 7 bases, with 19 bases between them. The CDR3 is made up of 15 amino acids. CDR1 is MNHNY, CDR2 SVGAGI, per germline (reference sequence). Here the CDR3 DNA reads TGTGCCAGCAGCCCTGGGGGCGACGGGAGGCAGCCCCAGCATTTT. Amino acid sequence: CASSPGGDGRQPQHF.

This chain connects TRBV29-1 to TRBJ2-7; maybe TRBD1 (6 bases). This CDR3 comprises 12 residues. Trimming took off 2 bases at V and 2 bases at J, with 7 bases between the two ends. CDR1 and CDR2 from the germline V gene are SQVTM and ANQGSEA. CDR3 bases: TGCAGCGTTGAAACAGGGCCCTACGAGCAGTACTTC. This codes for CSVETGPYEQYF.

The gene calls are TRBV4-2 and TRBJ2-1; D may be TRBD2 (6 bases). CDR1 is LGHNA, CDR2 YNFKEQ, per germline. V was cut by 6 bases and J by 4 bases, with 16 bases left in between. The CDR3 runs to 15 residues. CDR3 DNA: TGTGCCAGCAGTCCCTCGGAGGGTTTTTACAATGAGCAGTTCTTC. Its protein product is CASSPSEGFYNEQFF.

The CDR3 nucleotides read TGCGCCAGCAGCCAAGATGTCCTAGCGGGAGGGCCTAACACCGGGGAGCTGTTTTTT. Amino acid sequence: CASSQDVLAGGPNTGELFF. The chain uses TRBV4-1 and TRBJ2-2; 12 bases align to TRBD2. Germline V gene data show CDR1 as MGHRA and CDR2 as YSYEKL. This CDR3 region has 19 residues. Unmatched junction bases numbered 7, after V lost 0 bases and J lost 2 bases.

The genes are TRBV29-1 and TRBJ2-1; the D is unclear. The V end lost 3 bases, the J end lost 10 bases, and 4 bases lay between the germline ends. CDR1 SQVTM and CDR2 ANQGSEA come from the germline V gene. The CDR3 has 9 residues. CDR3 residues: CSVDREQFF. In DNA form, the CDR3 reads TGCAGCGTTGACAGGGAGCAGTTCTTC.

The V and J genes are TRBV29-1 and TRBJ1-1, with a possible D match to TRBD1 (5 bases). Germline assignment: CDR1 SQVTM and CDR2 ANQGSEA. V lost 1 base and J lost 1, with 7 bases in between. The CDR3 extends over 13 amino acids. The CDR3 loop reads CSVEVGANTEAFF. The CDR3 DNA reads as TGCAGCGTTGAAGTAGGGGCGAACACTGAAGCTTTCTTT.

The gene calls are TRBV6-6 and TRBJ1-1, with TRBD1 matching 8 bases. The CDR3 is made up of 16 amino acids. Germline CDR1 is MNHNY and CDR2 is SVGAGI (reference sequence). The V and J ends lost 2 bases and 0 bases, in that order; junction bases with no gene match: 5. The CDR3 is CASSYPTGGLNTEAFF. The CDR3 DNA follows: TGTGCCAGCAGTTACCCCACAGGGGGATTGAACACTGAAGCTTTCTTT.

The chain recombines TRBV5-1 with TRBJ2-5; 8 bases map to TRBD1. Unmatched junction bases numbered 7, after V lost 5 bases and J lost 1 base. Germline-derived CDR1 and CDR2 are SGHRS and YFSETQ. The CDR3 runs to 15 residues. The CDR3 is CASSSDRGPQETQYF. The CDR3 nucleotides read TGCGCCAGCAGTTCCGACAGGGGCCCCCAAGAGACCCAGTACTTC.

The V and J genes are TRBV7-9 and TRBJ2-3; 9 bases map to TRBD2. CDR1 is SEHNR, CDR2 FQNEAQ, per germline (reference sequence). The CDR3 covers 17 residues. V lost 5 bases to trimming and J lost 6 bases; unmatched junction nucleotides: 15. CDR3 DNA: TGTGCCAGCAGCCCCCGAAGACTAGCGGAGCGAATGGATACGCAGTATTTT. This gives the protein CASSPRRLAERMDTQYF.

This chain uses TRBV25-1 with TRBJ2-3, with D hard to call. The V end was cut by 3 bases, the J end by 0 bases, with 7 bases between. Germline CDR1 MGHDK, CDR2 SYGVNS. The length of the CDR3 is 14 residues. CDR3 loop: CASSEVASTDTQYF. The CDR3 coding sequence is TGTGCCAGCAGTGAGGTCGCGAGCACAGATACGCAGTATTTT.

The chain is built from TRBV10-3 and TRBJ1-1, with D possibly matching TRBD1 (5 bases). The CDR3 length is 15 residues. Looked up from germline, CDR1 is ENHRY and CDR2 is SYGVKD. Between the trimmed V and J ends, which lost 3 bases and 2 bases, there was a span of 13 bases. CDR3 region: CAISERGAGNTEAFF. For the CDR3, the DNA is TGTGCCATCAGTGAAAGGGGCGCGGGAAACACTGAAGCTTTCTTT.

The chain links TRBV6-1 to TRBJ2-7; 7 nucleotides align to TRBD2. The V segment lost 5 bases and the J segment 5 bases; nucleotides outside the gene matches: 9. The germline CDR1 and CDR2 sequences are MNHNS and SASEGT. The CDR3 runs 14 residues. In DNA, the CDR3 is TGTGCCAGCAGTTCCAGGGAGGGAGGCCACGAGCAGTACTTC. Amino acid sequence: CASSSREGGHEQYF.

The rearrangement uses TRBV2 and TRBJ1-5, with a weak D call TRBD1 (5 bases). Germline V gene sequence: CDR1 SNHLY, CDR2 FYNNEI. Between the trimmed V and J ends, which lost 4 bases and 6 bases, there was a span of 16 bases. The CDR3 consists of 15 residues. For the CDR3, the DNA is TGTGCCAGCAGTGCCTACTCAGGGAGGAGTCAGCCCCAGCATTTT. Translated: CASSAYSGRSQPQHF.

This chain links TRBV7-9 with TRBJ2-1; unclear D gene. The CDR3 consists of 11 residues. Germline V gene sequence: CDR1 SEHNR, CDR2 FQNEAQ (reference sequence). With 5 bases removed from V and 8 bases from J, the gap between germline ends came to 7 bases. The DNA for the CDR3 is TGTGCCAGCAGCCTTAAAGATGAGCAGTTCTTC. Translated, it gives CASSLKDEQFF.

This chain connects TRBV28 to TRBJ1-5, with no clear D. The CDR3 spans 11 residues. Germline lookup yields CDR1 MDHEN and CDR2 SYDVKM. Trimming cost V 5 bases and J 4 bases, with 3 bases left between them. The CDR3, as DNA: TGTGCCAGCAGTGGGAATCAGCCCCAGCATTTT. Residues: CASSGNQPQHF.

V gene TRBV2 combines with J gene TRBJ1-4; 7 positions match TRBD1. Germline CDR1 SNHLY, CDR2 FYNNEI. V was pared by 7 bases and J by 0 bases, with 11 bases of the junction left unmatched. This CDR3 region has 17 residues. The CDR3 nucleotides read TGTGCCAGCATTACGACAGGGATCGTTGCAACTAATGAAAAACTGTTTTTT. Its translation is CASITTGIVATNEKLFF.

The gene calls are TRBV6-6 and TRBJ1-1; D uncertain. Trimming left V 5 bases short and J 6 bases short, with 7 bases between. Germline V gives CDR1 MNHNY, CDR2 SVGAGI (reference sequence). The CDR3 extends over 11 amino acids. DNA of the CDR3: TGTGCCAGCAGTCCCGACGCTGAAGCTTTCTTT. Protein: CASSPDAEAFF.

The chain has TRBV7-9 and TRBJ2-7; 7 positions match TRBD2. CDR3 length equals 13 residues. J lost 1 base, V lost 8 bases, and 5 bases had no gene match. Germline-derived CDR1 and CDR2 are SEHNR and FQNEAQ (reference sequence). The CDR3 loop is CASGGGLSYEQYF. The CDR3 coding sequence is TGTGCCAGCGGCGGGGGTTTGTCCTACGAGCAGTACTTC.

V and J are TRBV2 and TRBJ2-7; D is uncertain. Trimming took off 1 base at V and 3 bases at J, with 7 bases between the two ends. This CDR3 spans 13 amino acids. The V gene's germline CDR1 is SNHLY and CDR2 FYNNEI. CDR3 in DNA: TGTGCCAGCAGTGAAGGACTTATCTACGAGCAGTACTTC. Translating gives CASSEGLIYEQYF.

V is TRBV2 and J is TRBJ1-5, with D unclear. Germline assignment: CDR1 SNHLY and CDR2 FYNNEI. The CDR3 has 12 residues. The V gene lost 9 bases and the J gene lost 0 bases, with 6 bases spanning the gap. The DNA for the CDR3 is TGTGCCAGTACAAATAGCAATCAGCCCCAGCATTTT. Its protein is CASTNSNQPQHF.